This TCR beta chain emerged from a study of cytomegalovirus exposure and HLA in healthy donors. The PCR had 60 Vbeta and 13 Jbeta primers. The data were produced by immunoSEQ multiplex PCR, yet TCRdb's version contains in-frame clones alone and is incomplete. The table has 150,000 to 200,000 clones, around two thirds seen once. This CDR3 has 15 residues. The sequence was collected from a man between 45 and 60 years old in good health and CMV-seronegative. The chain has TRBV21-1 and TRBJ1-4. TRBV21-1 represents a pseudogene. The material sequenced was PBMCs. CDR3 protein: CANTTSGSFNEKLFF. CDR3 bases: TGTGCCAACACGACTTCGGGGTCCTTTAATGAAAAACTGTTTTTT.